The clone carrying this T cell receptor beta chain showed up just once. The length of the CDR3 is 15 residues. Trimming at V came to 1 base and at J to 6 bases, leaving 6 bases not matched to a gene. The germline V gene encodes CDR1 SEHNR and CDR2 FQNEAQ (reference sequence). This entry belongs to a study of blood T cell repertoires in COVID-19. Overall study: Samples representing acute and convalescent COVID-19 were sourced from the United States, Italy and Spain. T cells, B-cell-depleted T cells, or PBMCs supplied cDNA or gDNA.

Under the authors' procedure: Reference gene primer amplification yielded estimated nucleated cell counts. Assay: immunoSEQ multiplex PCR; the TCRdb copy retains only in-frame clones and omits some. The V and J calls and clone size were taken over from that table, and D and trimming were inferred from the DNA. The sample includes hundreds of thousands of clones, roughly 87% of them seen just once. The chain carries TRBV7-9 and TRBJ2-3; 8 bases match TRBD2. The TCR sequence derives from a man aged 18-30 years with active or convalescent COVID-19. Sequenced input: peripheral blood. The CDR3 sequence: CASSLEAGVWDTQYF. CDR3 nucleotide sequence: TGTGCCAGCAGCTTAGAAGCGGGGGTTTGGGATACGCAGTATTTT.